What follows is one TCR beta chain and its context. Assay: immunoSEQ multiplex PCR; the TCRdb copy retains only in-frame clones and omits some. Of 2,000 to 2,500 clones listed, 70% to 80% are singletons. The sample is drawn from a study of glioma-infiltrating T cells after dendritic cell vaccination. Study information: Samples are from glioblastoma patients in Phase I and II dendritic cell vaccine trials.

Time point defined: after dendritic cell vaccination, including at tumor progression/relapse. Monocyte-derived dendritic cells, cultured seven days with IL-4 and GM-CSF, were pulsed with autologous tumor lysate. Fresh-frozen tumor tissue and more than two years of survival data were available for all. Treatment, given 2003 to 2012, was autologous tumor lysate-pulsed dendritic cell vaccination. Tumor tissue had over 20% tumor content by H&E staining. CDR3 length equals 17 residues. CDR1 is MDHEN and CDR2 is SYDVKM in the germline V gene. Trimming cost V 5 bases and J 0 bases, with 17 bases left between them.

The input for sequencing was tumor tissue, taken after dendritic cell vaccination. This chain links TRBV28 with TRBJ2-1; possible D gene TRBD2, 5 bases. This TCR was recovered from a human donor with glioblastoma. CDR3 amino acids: CASSPLSQGSSYNEQFF. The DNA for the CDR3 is TGTGCCAGCAGTCCCCTGAGCCAAGGGAGCTCCTACAATGAGCAGTTCTTC.